The source of this TCR beta chain is a study of breast tumors, draining lymph nodes, adjacent tissues. Study conclusions and caveats: Data fit most tumor T cells coming from lymph node, expanding in tumor.

Details on this clonotype: Antigen: not known.

TCRdb redid the calling of the multiplex PCR reads with MiXCR, one entry per CDR3 protein. The sample includes about 140,000 distinct CDR3 sequences, about 22% of them seen just once. The CDR3 extends over 15 amino acids. From germline, CDR1 is SGHRS and CDR2 YFSETQ. Trimming removed 0 bases at V and 8 bases at J, with 15 bases between. Samples came from axillary lymph nodes draining the breast cancer. V usage is TRBV5-1 and J usage is TRBJ2-1; D uncertain. The origin of this receptor is a female donor with breast cancer. Some clones in this sample may be carry-over from other donors' samples. Sequencing was done on a sample of axillary lymph node tissue. For the CDR3, the DNA is TGCGCCAGCAGCTTGGGAGGCAGTATTGTTGATGAGCAGTTCTTC. Encoded protein: CASSLGGSIVDEQFF.